The following is a T cell receptor beta chain sequence with its context. This record belongs to a study of blood T cell repertoires in COVID-19. As for the study in general: The cDNA or gDNA used as material had been derived from T cells, B-cell-depleted T cells, or PBMCs.

The CDR3 is made up of 16 amino acids. Trimming at V came to 4 bases and at J to 2 bases, leaving 4 bases not matched to a gene. CDR1 and CDR2 (germline): MDHEN, SYDVKM. Sequencing used immunoSEQ multiplex PCR; TCRdb keeps in-frame clones, though not all of them. The sample yields roughly 300,000 clones, under 90% seen once. The TCR comes from a woman between 45 and 60 years old who had recovered from COVID-19. The chain employs TRBV28 and TRBJ1-3, with TRBD1 matching over 11 bases. Input material: peripheral blood. The DNA of the CDR3 is TGTGCCAGCAGTTCCATGGGACAGGGGGCTGGAAACACCATATATTTT. It specifies CASSSMGQGAGNTIYF.